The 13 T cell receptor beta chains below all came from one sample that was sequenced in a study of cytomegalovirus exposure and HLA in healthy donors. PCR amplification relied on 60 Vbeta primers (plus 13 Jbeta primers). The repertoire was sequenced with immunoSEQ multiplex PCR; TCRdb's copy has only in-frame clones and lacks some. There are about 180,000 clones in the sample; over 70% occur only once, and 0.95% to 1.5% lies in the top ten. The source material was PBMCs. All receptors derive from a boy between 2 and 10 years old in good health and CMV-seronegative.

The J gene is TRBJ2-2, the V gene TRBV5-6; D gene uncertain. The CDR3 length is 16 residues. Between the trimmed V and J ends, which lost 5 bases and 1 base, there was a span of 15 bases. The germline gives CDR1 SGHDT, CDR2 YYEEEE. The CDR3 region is CASSPTSQVNTGELFF. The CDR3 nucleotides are TGTGCCAGCAGTCCGACCAGCCAGGTGAACACCGGGGAGCTGTTTTTT.

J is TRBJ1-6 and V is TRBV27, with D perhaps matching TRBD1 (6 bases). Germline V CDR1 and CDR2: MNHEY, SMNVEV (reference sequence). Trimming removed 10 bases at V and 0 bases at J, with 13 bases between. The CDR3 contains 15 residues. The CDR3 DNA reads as TGTGCCACTTCCCGAGGGGGCTCCTATAATTCACCCCTCCACTTT. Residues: CATSRGGSYNSPLHF.

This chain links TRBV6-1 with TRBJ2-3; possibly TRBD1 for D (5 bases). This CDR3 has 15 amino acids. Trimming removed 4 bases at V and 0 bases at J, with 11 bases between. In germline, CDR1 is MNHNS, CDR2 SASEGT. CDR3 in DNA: TGTGCCAGCAGTGGAAGGACAACTAGCACAGATACGCAGTATTTT. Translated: CASSGRTTSTDTQYF.

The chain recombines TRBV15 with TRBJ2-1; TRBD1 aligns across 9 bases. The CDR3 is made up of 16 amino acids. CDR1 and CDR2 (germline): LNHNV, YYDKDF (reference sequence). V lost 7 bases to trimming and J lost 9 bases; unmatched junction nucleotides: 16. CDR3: CATTPTGGPLDREQFF. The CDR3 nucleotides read TGTGCCACCACCCCGACAGGGGGTCCTTTGGATCGTGAGCAGTTCTTC. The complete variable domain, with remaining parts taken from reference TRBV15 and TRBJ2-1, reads DAMVIQNPRYQVTQFGKPVTLSCSQTLNHNVMYWYQQKSSQAPKLLFHYYDKDFNNEADTPDNFQSRRPNTSFCFLDIRSPGLGDTAMYLCATTPTGGPLDREQFFGPGTRLTVL.

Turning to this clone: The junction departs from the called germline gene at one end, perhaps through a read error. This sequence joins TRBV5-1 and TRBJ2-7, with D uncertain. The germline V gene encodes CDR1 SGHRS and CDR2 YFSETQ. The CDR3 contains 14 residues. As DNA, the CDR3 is TGCGCCAGCAGCTTGGGCGAAAGCTCCCACGAGCAGTACTTC. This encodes CASSLGESSHEQYF.

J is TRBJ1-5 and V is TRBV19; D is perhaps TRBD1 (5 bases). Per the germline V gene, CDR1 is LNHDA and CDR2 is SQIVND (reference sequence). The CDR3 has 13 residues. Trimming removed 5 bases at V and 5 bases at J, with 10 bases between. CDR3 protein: CASSSDIYQPQHF. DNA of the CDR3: TGTGCCAGTAGTTCGGACATCTATCAGCCCCAGCATTTT. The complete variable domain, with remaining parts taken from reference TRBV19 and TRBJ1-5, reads DGGITQSPKYLFRKEGQNVTLSCEQNLNHDAMYWYRQDPGQGLRLIYYSQIVNDFQKGDIAEGYSVSREKKESFPLTVTSAQKNPTAFYLCASSSDIYQPQHFGDGTRLSIL.

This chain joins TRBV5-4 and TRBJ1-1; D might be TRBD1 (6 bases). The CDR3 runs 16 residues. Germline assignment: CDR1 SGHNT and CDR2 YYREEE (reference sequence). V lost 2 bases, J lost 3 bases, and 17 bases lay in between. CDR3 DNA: TGTGCCAGCAGCTTTTGGACGGGGGGCCGGTACACTGAAGCTTTCTTT. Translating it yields CASSFWTGGRYTEAFF.

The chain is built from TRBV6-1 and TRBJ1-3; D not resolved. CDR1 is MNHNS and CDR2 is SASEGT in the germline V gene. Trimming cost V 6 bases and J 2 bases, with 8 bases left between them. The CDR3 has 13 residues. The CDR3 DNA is TGTGCCAGCAGGGAAACTGCTGGAAACACCATATATTTT. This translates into CASRETAGNTIYF.

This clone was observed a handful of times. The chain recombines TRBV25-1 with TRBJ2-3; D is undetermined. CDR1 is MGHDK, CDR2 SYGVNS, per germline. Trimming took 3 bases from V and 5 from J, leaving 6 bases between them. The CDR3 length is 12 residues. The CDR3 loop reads CASSDYLDTQYF. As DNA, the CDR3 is TGTGCCAGCAGTGACTACCTAGATACGCAGTATTTT.

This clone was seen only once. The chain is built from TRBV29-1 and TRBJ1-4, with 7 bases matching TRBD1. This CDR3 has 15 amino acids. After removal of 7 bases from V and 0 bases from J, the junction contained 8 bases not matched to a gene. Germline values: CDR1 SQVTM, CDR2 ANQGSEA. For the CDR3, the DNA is TGCAGCGCGAGGGGGGACAGCTCAACTAATGAAAAACTGTTTTTT. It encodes CSARGDSSTNEKLFF.

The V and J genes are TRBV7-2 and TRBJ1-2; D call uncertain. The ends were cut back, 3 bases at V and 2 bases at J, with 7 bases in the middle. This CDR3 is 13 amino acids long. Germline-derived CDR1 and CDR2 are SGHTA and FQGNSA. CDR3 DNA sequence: TGTGCCAGCAGCTTGAACAGAAACTATGGCTACACCTTC. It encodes CASSLNRNYGYTF.

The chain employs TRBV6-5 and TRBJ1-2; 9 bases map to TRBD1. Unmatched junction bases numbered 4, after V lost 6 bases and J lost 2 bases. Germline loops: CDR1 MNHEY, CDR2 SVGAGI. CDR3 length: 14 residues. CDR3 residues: CASRRDRANYGYTF. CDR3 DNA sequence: TGTGCCAGCAGACGGGACAGGGCGAACTATGGCTACACCTTC.

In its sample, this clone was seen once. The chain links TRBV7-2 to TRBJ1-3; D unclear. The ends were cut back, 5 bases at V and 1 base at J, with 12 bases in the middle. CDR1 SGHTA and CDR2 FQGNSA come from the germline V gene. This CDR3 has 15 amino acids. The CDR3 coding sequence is TGTGCCAGCAGCCCCCGGAGCGCTTCTGGAAACACCATATATTTT. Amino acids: CASSPRSASGNTIYF.